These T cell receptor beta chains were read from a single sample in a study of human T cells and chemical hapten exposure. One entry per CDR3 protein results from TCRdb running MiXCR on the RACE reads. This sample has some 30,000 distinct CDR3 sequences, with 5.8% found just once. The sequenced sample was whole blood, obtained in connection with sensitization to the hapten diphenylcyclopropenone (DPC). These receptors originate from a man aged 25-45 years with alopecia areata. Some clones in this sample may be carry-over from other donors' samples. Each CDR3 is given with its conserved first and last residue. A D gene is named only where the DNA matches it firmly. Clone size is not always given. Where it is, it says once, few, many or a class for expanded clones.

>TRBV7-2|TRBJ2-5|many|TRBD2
TGTGCCAGCAGCTTAGCAGGACTAGCGGGGGGGAAGCAAGAGACCCAGTACTTC
CASSLAGLAGGKQETQYF
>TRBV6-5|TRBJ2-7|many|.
TGTGCCAGCAGTTACTCACGGCACGAGCCCTACGAGCAGTACTTC
CASSYSRHEPYEQYF
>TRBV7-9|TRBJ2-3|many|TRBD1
TGTGCCAGCAGCTCCCAGGACAGGAACTCCGTCGATACGCAGTATTTT
CASSSQDRNSVDTQYF
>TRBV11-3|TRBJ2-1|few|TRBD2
TGTGCCAGCAGCCCCGGACTAGCGGGAGGCAATGAGCAGTTCTTC
CASSPGLAGGNEQFF
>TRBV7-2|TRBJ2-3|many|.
TGTGCCAGCAGCTTAGCCCCCCCAGATACGCAGTATTTT
CASSLAPPDTQYF
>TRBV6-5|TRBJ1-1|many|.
TGTGCCAGCAGTTACGTGGGGGCTGGAGACACTGAAGCTTTCTTT
CASSYVGAGDTEAFF
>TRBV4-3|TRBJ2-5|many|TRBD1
TGCGCCAGCAGCCCGGGACAGGGTTTGGAGACCCAGTACTTC
CASSPGQGLETQYF
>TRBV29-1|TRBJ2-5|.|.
TGCAGCGTTGAAGAGGTACAACAAGAGACCCAGTACTTC
CSVEEVQQETQYF
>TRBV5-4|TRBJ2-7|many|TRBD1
TGTGCCAGCAGCTCAACGGGACAGGGGAGGTACGAGCAGTACTTC
CASSSTGQGRYEQYF
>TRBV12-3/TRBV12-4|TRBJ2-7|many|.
TGTGCCAGCAGTGACAGCTACGAGCAGTACTTC
CASSDSYEQYF
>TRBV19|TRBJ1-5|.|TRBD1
TGTGCCAGTAGTATCCGGGACAGGGGTTGGAGGAATCAGCCCCAGCATTTT
CASSIRDRGWRNQPQHF
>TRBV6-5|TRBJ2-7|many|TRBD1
TGTGCCAGCAGTCGAAGAGGGACAGGCCTAAACTACGAGCAGTACTTC
CASSRRGTGLNYEQYF
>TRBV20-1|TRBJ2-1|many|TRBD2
TGCAGTGCTAGAAAAATAGCGGGGGAGAACAATGAGCAGTTCTTC
CSARKIAGENNEQFF
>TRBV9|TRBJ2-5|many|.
TGTGCCAGCAGCGTTAACAGCGGAAGAGAGACCCAGTACTTC
CASSVNSGRETQYF
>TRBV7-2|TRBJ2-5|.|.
TGTGCCAGCACCCCCCAATGGAGGGCATCCAAAGAGACCCAGTACTTC
CASTPQWRASKETQYF
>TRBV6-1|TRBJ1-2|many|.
TGTGCCAGCAGTGCGGCCGGGACCGAAAGCTATGGCTACACCTTC
CASSAAGTESYGYTF
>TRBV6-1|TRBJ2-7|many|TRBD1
TGTGCCAGCAGGGGGGACAGACTATACGAGCAGTACTTC
CASRGDRLYEQYF
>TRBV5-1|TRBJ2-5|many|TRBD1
TGCGCCAGCAGCTTGGGGGACAGGGGGCTACCCATGTCCGAGACCCAGTACTTC
CASSLGDRGLPMSETQYF
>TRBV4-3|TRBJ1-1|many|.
TGCGCCAGCAGCCAAGATCGGGACGGGGTGAACACTGAAGCTTTCTTT
CASSQDRDGVNTEAFF
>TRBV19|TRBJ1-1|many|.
TGTGCCAGTACCCCCGGGTCCATGAACACTGAAGCTTTCTTT
CASTPGSMNTEAFF
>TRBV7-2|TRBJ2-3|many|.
TGTGCCAGCAGCTTAGGAGTTACCTCCACAGATACGCAGTATTTT
CASSLGVTSTDTQYF
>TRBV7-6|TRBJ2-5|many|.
TGTGCCAGCAGCTTAGGAAGCCTTGAGGGGGAGACCCAGTACTTC
CASSLGSLEGETQYF
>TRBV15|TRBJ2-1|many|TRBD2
TGTGCCACCAGCAGATCTAGCGGGAGTAGCTCCTACAATGAGCAGTTCTTC
CATSRSSGSSSYNEQFF
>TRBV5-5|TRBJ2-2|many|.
TGTGCCAGCAGACTGACGGGGTCCGGGGAGCTGTTTTTT
CASRLTGSGELFF
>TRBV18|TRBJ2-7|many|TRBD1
TGTGCCAGCTCCCTCGGACAGGGGGGTGTCTACGAGCAGTACTTC
CASSLGQGGVYEQYF
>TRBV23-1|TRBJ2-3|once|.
TGCGCCAGCAGTCCCCCCCCCGGGGGAGGAATCACAGATACGCAGTATTTT
CASSPPPGGGITDTQYF
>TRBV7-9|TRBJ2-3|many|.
TGTGCCAGCAGCTTAATCCTGCAGGTGATGCAGTATTTT
CASSLILQVMQYF
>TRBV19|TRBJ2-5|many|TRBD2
TGTGCCAGTAGTCTCCAGACTAGCGCGTCGGAGACCCAGTACTTC
CASSLQTSASETQYF
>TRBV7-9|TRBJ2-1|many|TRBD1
TGTGCCAGCAGCTTATCTACCGTGACAGGGACCTACAATGAGCAGTTCTTC
CASSLSTVTGTYNEQFF
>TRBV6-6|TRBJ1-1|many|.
TGTGCCAGCAGTTACTCTTGGGGCGATACTGAAGCTTTCTTT
CASSYSWGDTEAFF
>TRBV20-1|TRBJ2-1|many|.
TGCAGTGCTGCCCAGGAAGTTGGTTGGTTCTTC
CSAAQEVGWFF
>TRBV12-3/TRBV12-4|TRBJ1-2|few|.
TGTGCCAGCAGCCCCTTAGGGCCCCGGGATGGCTACACCTTC
CASSPLGPRDGYTF
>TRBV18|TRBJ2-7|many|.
TGTGCCAGCTCACCACCAAACGGGAATCCCTACGAGCAGTACTTC
CASSPPNGNPYEQYF
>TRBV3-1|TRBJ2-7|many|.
TGTGCCAGCAGCTACTCCAACGAGCAGTACTTC
CASSYSNEQYF
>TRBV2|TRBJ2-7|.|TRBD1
TGTGCCAGCACCGGACAGGGGAAACGCGAGCAGTACTTC
CASTGQGKREQYF
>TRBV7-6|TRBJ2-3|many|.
TGTGCCAGCAGCTCCGGGTTCACAGATACGCAGTATTTT
CASSSGFTDTQYF
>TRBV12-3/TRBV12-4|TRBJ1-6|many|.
TGTGCCAGCAGTTTGTCAGGGAATAATTCACCCCTCCACTTT
CASSLSGNNSPLHF
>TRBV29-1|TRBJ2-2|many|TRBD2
TGCAGCGTTTTTCTTAGCGGGAGTCCGAACACCGGGGAGCTGTTTTTT
CSVFLSGSPNTGELFF
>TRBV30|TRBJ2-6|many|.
TGTGCCGCAGGGCGGAGCTCTGGGGCCAACGTCCTGACTTTC
CAAGRSSGANVLTF
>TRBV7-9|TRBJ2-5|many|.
TGTGCCAGCAGCTTAGCGGGCGGGCGGCAAGAGACCCAGTACTTC
CASSLAGGRQETQYF
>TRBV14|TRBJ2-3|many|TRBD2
TGTGCCAGCAGTCTAGCGGGGTCCACGGGTACGCAGTATTTT
CASSLAGSTGTQYF
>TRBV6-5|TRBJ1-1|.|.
TGTGCCAGCAACAATCGGGGTGACACTGAAGCTTTCTTT
CASNNRGDTEAFF
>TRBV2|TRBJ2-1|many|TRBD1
TGTGCCAGCAGGGGGCGAGGACAGGTCGGTGAGCAGTTCTTC
CASRGRGQVGEQFF
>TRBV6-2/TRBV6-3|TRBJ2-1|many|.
TGTGCCAGCATAATAGGGGGGCTAGCGCCCTACAATGAGCAGTTCTTC
CASIIGGLAPYNEQFF
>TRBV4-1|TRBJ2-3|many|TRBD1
TGCGCCAGCAGCCTCCTAGGGGGCCGAGATACGCAGTATTTT
CASSLLGGRDTQYF
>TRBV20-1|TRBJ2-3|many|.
TGCAGTGCTCAAGGGGGGAGGGTGGCAGATACGCAGTATTTT
CSAQGGRVADTQYF
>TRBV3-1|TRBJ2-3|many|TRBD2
TGTGCCAGCAGCCAAGATCGTTTTAGCGGGTTGGAAGCAGATACGCAGTATTTT
CASSQDRFSGLEADTQYF
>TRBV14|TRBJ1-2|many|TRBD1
TGTGCCAGCAGCCCCCCGGAGGGGGCCCAAAATGGCTACACCTTC
CASSPPEGAQNGYTF
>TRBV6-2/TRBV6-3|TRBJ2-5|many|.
TGTGCCAGCGCGGGGCTACAGGGGTACGAGACCCAGTACTTC
CASAGLQGYETQYF
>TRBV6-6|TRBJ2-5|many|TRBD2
TGTGCCAGCAGTTCCGGGACAGGGGTCAGGACTAGCGGGAGGGCCGGGGAGACCCAGTACTTC
CASSSGTGVRTSGRAGETQYF
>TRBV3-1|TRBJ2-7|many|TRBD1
TGTGCCAGCAGCCCCCTCCCTCAGGGGGTGGTATTTCTACAGTACTTC
CASSPLPQGVVFLQYF
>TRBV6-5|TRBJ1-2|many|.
TGTGCCAGCAGTTACTCGAGAAGGGGATCGGGCCTCTATGGCTACACCTTC
CASSYSRRGSGLYGYTF
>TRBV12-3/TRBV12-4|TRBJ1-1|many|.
TGTGCCAGCAGTAAGGGAAAGAGGACTGAAGCTTTCTTT
CASSKGKRTEAFF
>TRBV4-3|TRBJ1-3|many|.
TGCGCCAGCAGCCACCTCCGAAGCTCTGGAAACACCATATATTTT
CASSHLRSSGNTIYF
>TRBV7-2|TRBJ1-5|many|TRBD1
TGTGCCAGCAGCTCGGGACAGGGGGGTGGCCAGCCCCAGCATTTT
CASSSGQGGGQPQHF
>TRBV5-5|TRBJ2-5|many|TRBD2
TGTGCCAGCAGCTTCGGGACTAGGGCCCAAGAGACCCAGTACTTC
CASSFGTRAQETQYF
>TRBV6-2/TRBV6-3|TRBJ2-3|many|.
TGTGCCAGCAGAAGGGAAGATACGCAGTATTTT
CASRREDTQYF
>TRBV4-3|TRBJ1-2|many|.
TGCGCCAGCAGCCAAGATCGAGGAACCTACACCTTC
CASSQDRGTYTF
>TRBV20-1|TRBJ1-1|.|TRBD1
TGCAGTGCTAGAGATCCGACAGGGGGCCTGGGCACTGAAGCTTTCTTT
CSARDPTGGLGTEAFF